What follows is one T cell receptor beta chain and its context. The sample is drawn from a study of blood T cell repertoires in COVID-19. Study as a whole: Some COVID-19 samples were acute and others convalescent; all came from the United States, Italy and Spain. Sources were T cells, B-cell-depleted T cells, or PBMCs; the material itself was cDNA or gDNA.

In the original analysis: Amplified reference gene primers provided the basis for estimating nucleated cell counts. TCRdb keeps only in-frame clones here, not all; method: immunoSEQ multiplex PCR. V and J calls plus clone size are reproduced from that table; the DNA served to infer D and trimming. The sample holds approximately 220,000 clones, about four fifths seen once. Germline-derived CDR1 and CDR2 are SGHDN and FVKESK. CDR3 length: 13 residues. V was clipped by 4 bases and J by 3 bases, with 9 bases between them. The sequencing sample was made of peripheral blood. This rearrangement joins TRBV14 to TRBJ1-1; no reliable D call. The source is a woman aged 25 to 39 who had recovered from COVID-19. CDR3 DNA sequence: TGTGCCAGCAGCCTAATAGAGGACACTGAAGCTTTCTTT. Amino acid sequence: CASSLIEDTEAFF. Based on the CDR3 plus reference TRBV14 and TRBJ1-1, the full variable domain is EAGVTQFPSHSVIEKGQTVTLRCDPISGHDNLYWYRRVMGKEIKFLLHFVKESKQDESGMPNNRFLAERTGGTYSTLKVQPAELEDSGVYFCASSLIEDTEAFFGQGTRLTVV.